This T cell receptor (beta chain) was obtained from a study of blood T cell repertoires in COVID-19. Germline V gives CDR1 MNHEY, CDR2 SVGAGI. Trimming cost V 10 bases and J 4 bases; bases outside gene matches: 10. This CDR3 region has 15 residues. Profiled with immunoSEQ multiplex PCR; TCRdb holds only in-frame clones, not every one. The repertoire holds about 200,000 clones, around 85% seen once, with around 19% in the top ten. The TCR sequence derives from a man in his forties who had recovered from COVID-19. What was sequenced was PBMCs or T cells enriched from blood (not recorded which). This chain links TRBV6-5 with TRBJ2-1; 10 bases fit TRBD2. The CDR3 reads CATTGSGRAYNEQFF. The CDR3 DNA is TGTGCCACCACGGGCAGCGGGAGGGCGTACAATGAGCAGTTCTTC.